This TCR beta chain stems from a study of cytomegalovirus exposure and HLA in healthy donors. Method: immunoSEQ multiplex PCR; TCRdb's copy keeps in-frame clones and lacks some. The table has 55,000 to 70,000 clones, approximately 90% seen once. CDR3 size: 14 residues. V was trimmed by 5 bases and J by 2 bases, leaving 11 bases between them. Germline CDR1 is MDHEN and CDR2 is SYDVKM. Sequenced sample: PBMCs. This receptor was identified in a woman aged 18-29 years in good health and CMV-seronegative. V and J are TRBV28 and TRBJ2-3, with D perhaps TRBD2 (6 bases). CDR3 protein: CASSPGLTTDTQYF. Written as DNA, the CDR3 is TGTGCCAGCAGTCCGGGACTCACCACAGATACGCAGTATTTT.